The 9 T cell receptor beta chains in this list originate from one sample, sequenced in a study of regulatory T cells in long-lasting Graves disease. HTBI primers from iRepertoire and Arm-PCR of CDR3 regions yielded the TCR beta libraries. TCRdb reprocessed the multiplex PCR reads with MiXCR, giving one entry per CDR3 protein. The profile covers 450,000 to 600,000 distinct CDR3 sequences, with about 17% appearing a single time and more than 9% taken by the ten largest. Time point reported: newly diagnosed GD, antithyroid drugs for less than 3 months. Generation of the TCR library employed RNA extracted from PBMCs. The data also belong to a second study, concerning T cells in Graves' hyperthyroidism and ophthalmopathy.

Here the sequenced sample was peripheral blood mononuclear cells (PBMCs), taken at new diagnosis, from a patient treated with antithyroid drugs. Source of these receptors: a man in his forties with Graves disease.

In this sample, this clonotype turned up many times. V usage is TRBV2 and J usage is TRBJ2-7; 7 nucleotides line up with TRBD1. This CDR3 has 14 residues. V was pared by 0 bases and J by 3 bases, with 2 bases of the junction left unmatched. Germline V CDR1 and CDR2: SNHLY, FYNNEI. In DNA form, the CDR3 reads TGTGCCAGCAGTGAAGCCGGGACAGACTACGAGCAGTACTTC. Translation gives CASSEAGTDYEQYF.

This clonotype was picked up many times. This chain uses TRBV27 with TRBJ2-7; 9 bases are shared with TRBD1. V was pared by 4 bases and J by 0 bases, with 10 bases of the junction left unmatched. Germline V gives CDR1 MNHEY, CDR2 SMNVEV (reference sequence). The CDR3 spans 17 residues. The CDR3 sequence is CASSSATGGVSSYEQYF. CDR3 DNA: TGTGCCAGCAGTTCCGCCACAGGGGGCGTTTCCTCCTACGAGCAGTACTTC.

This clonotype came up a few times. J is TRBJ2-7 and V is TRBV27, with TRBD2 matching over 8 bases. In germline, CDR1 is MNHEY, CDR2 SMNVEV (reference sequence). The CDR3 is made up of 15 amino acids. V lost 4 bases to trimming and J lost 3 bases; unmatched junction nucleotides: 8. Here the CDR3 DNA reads TGTGCCAGCAGTTCACGGGGGGGGGGGTTCTACGAGCAGTACTTC. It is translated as CASSSRGGGFYEQYF.

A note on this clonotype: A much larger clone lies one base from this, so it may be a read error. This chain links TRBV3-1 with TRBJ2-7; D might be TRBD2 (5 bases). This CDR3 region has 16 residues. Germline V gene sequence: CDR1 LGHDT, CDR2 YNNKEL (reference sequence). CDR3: CANSQERRTFSYEQYF. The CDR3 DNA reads TGTGCCAACAGCCAAGAAAGGCGGACTTTCTCCTACGAGCAGTACTTC.

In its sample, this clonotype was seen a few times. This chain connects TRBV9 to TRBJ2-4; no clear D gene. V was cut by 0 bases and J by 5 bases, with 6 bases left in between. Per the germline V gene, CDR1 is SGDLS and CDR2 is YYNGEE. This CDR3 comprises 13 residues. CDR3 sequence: CASSVVEQNIQYF. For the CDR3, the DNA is TGTGCCAGCAGCGTAGTGGAGCAAAACATTCAGTACTTC.

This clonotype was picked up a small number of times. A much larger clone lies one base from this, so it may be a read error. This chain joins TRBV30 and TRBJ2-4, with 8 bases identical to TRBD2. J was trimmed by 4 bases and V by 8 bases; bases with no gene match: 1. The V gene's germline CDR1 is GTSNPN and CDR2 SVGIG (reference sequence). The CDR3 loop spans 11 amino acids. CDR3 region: CARGGKNIQYF. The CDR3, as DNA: TGTGCCCGGGGGGGGAAAAACATTCAGTACTTC.

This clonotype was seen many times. CDR3 DNA: TGTGCCAGCAGCTTGGAAACAGGGAGGGAAGAGACCCAGTACTTC. It codes for CASSLETGREETQYF. This rearrangement joins TRBV11-1 to TRBJ2-5, with D perhaps TRBD2 (7 bases). CDR1 is SGHAT and CDR2 is FQDESV in the germline V gene (reference sequence). The CDR3 runs to 15 residues. Deletions cut 3 bases from V and 3 bases from J, with 14 bases between.

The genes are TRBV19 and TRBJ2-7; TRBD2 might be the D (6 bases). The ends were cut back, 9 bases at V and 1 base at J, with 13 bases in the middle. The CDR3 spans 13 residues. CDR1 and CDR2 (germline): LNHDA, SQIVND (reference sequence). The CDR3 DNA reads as TGTGCCAGCATCGGAGGGCCATCCTACGAGCAGTACTTC. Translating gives CASIGGPSYEQYF. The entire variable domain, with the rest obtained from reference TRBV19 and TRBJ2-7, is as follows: DGGITQSPKYLFRKEGQNVTLSCEQNLNHDAMYWYRQDPGQGLRLIYYSQIVNDFQKGDIAEGYSVSREKKESFPLTVTSAQKNPTAFYLCASIGGPSYEQYFGPGTRLTVT.

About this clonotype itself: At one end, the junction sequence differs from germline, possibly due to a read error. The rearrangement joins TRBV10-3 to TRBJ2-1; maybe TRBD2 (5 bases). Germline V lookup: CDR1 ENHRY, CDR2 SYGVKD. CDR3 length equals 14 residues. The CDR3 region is CAISEIEGDNGQFF. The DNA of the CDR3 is TGTGCCATCAGTGAGATCGAGGGAGACAATGGGCAGTTCTTC.